The rows below give T cell receptor beta chains drawn from one sample of a study of patients and donors after allogeneic stem cell transplantation. TCRdb re-called the RT-PCR reads with MiXCR, one entry per CDR3 protein. The repertoire has about 400,000 distinct CDR3 sequences, 16% of them found once; the top ten carry 7.2%. Source material: blood, either unsorted or a sorted T cell fraction (not recorded which). These TCRs come from a human donor who was either an allogeneic HSCT recipient or a stem cell or donor lymphocyte infusion donor (not recorded which). It is not recorded whose cells these are; they may come from a transplant donor. Each CDR3 is given with its conserved first and last residue. D genes are given only for firm matches. Clone size is given for some rows only: seen once, a few or many times, or a class if the clone is expanded.

.	TRBV12-3/TRBV12-4	TRBJ1-2	many	TGTGCCAGCAGTTTAGGGGAAAACTATGGCTACACCTTC	CASSLGENYGYTF
TRBD1	TRBV5-6	TRBJ2-7	few	TGTGCCAGCAGCTTGCATTCCGGGACAGCCCACTACGAGCAGTACTTC	CASSLHSGTAHYEQYF
.	TRBV28	TRBJ2-3	few	TGTGCCAGCAGGAACCGGTCCTGGGCCGCTCCTTACACAGATACGCAGTATTTT	CASRNRSWAAPYTDTQYF
.	TRBV11-3	TRBJ1-5	few	TGTGCCAGCAGCTTAGGGGGTAATAGCAATCAGCCCCAGCATTTT	CASSLGGNSNQPQHF
.	TRBV20-1	TRBJ1-2	.	TGCAGTGCGGACCCTACGGACAGAAGCTATGGCTACACCTTC	CSADPTDRSYGYTF
.	TRBV7-9	TRBJ1-2	few	TGTGCCAGCAGCTTAGGGGATGGGAGGCCCTATGGCTACACCTTC	CASSLGDGRPYGYTF
TRBD1	TRBV7-9	TRBJ2-3	.	TGTGCCAGCAGCTTAGAGGGGGCTCGGAGCACAGATACGCAGTATTTT	CASSLEGARSTDTQYF
.	TRBV28	TRBJ2-1	.	TGTGCCAGCCCACCAATCAGAAGTCGTGCCATGGAGGCTGCCTACAATGAGCAGTTCTTC	CASPPIRSRAMEAAYNEQFF
.	TRBV5-1	TRBJ2-5	.	TGCGCCAGCAGCTTGGACCAGACCCAGTACTTC	CASSLDQTQYF
TRBD2	TRBV9	TRBJ2-1	few	TGTGCCAGCAGCGTAAAAAAAGGGGAGGGCGGGATTCTACACAATGAGCAGTTCTTC	CASSVKKGEGGILHNEQFF
TRBD1	TRBV12-3/TRBV12-4	TRBJ1-2	.	TGTGCCAGCAGTCTCACGGGACAGGCCCTCTATGGCTACACCTTC	CASSLTGQALYGYTF
.	TRBV19	TRBJ2-7	.	TGTGCCAGTGGTCGTACTAGAGGGTCCTACGAGCAGTACTTC	CASGRTRGSYEQYF
.	TRBV29-1	TRBJ2-2	few	TGCAGCGTTGAGCGGGGGCCCGCGAACACCGGGGAGCTGTTTTTT	CSVERGPANTGELFF
.	TRBV7-9	TRBJ2-2	few	TGTGCCAGCAGCTTTTCACGTGAGCTGTTTTTT	CASSFSRELFF
.	TRBV6-1	TRBJ2-1	.	TGTGCCAGCACCCACCTGGGCGGCAGCTCCTACAATGAGCAGTTCTTC	CASTHLGGSSYNEQFF
TRBD1	TRBV5-1	TRBJ1-2	.	TGCGCCAGCAGCTCGGGGGACAGCAACTATGGCTACACCTTC	CASSSGDSNYGYTF
TRBD2	TRBV12-3/TRBV12-4	TRBJ2-1	many	TGTGCCAGCAGTTTAACTAGCGGGGGGTTTGAGCAGTTCTTC	CASSLTSGGFEQFF
.	TRBV6-2/TRBV6-3	TRBJ1-1	.	TGTGCCAGCAGTTACGGAATAGTCGGTGAAGCTTTCTTT	CASSYGIVGEAFF
TRBD2	TRBV5-1	TRBJ2-3	few	TGCGCCAGCAGCCACGGGACTAGCGGGGCCACAGATACGCAGTATTTT	CASSHGTSGATDTQYF
TRBD1	TRBV5-1	TRBJ1-2	.	TGCGCCAGCAGTAACGGGGGGACAGTCACCTTTTTTAGGAGCTACACCTTC	CASSNGGTVTFFRSYTF
TRBD1	TRBV6-5	TRBJ2-5	few	TGTGCCAGCAGTTCCCGGGACAGGGGGGAAGAGACCCAGTACTTC	CASSSRDRGEETQYF
.	TRBV6-5	TRBJ1-2	.	TGTGCCAGCAGTTACTCGGGCACGACCTACTATGGCAACACCTTC	CASSYSGTTYYGNTF
.	TRBV5-1	TRBJ2-3	.	TGCGCCAGCAGCTTGATCCTGGATACGCAGTATTTT	CASSLILDTQYF
.	TRBV3-1	TRBJ2-7	few	TGTGCCAGCAGCCAAGTTTCCGCGGAGCTGTACTTC	CASSQVSAELYF
.	TRBV18	TRBJ1-1	.	TGTGCCAGCTCACCAACTTCCGGAGGGGCGCGGGACACTGAAGCTTTCTTT	CASSPTSGGARDTEAFF
TRBD2	TRBV5-1	TRBJ2-1	many	TGCGCCAGCAGCGCCGGACTAGCGGGGATCTACAATGAGCAGTTCTTC	CASSAGLAGIYNEQFF
.	TRBV7-2	TRBJ1-6	few	TGTGCCAGCAGCCCCATAACCCCGGGACGGAGGACGGGACCCCTCCACTTT	CASSPITPGRRTGPLHF
TRBD1	TRBV6-1	TRBJ1-2	many	TGTGCCAGCAGCCGGGACAGTTCTAACTATGGCTACACCTTC	CASSRDSSNYGYTF
TRBD1	TRBV19	TRBJ1-6	.	TGTGCCAGTAGGAACCAACTGGGACAGGGAAACTATAATTCACCCCTCCACTTT	CASRNQLGQGNYNSPLHF
.	TRBV18	TRBJ2-7	.	TGTGCCAGCTCACCCCTTCCTCTGGACAGCTCCTACGAGCAGTACTTC	CASSPLPLDSSYEQYF
TRBD2	TRBV12-3/TRBV12-4	TRBJ2-6	few	TGTGCCAGCAGCTCAAGTGCGGGAGGGGACGTCCTGACTTTC	CASSSSAGGDVLTF
.	TRBV13	TRBJ2-7	few	TGTGCCAGCAGCCCCCAGGACCATTCCTACGAGCAGTACTTC	CASSPQDHSYEQYF
.	TRBV20-1	TRBJ1-1	.	TGCAGTGCTAGAGGGGGGACGTTGAACACTGAAGCTTTCTTT	CSARGGTLNTEAFF
TRBD2	TRBV7-9	TRBJ2-3	.	TGTGCCAGCAGACTAGCGGGAGCAGATACGCAGTATTTT	CASRLAGADTQYF
.	TRBV2	TRBJ2-7	.	TGTGCCAGCAGACCTAGCAGGAACCCTAATCCCTACGAGCAGTACTTC	CASRPSRNPNPYEQYF
.	TRBV2	TRBJ1-2	few	TGTGCCAGCAGCGGGGGGTTCTACTATGGCTACACCTTC	CASSGGFYYGYTF
.	TRBV2	TRBJ2-2	.	TGTGCCAGCAGTGTATCTGGGACCGGGGAGCTGTTTTTT	CASSVSGTGELFF
TRBD2	TRBV5-1	TRBJ2-2	many	TGCGCCAGCAGCTTCTCGACTAGCGGGGGCACCGGGGAGCTGTTTTTT	CASSFSTSGGTGELFF
TRBD1	TRBV11-3	TRBJ1-4	.	TGTGCCAGCAGCGGACAGGGGGTCGAGGCAACTAATGAAAAACTGTTTTTT	CASSGQGVEATNEKLFF
.	TRBV25-1	TRBJ2-7	.	TGTGCCAGCAGTGGGAATCGGGGCTACGAGCAGTACTTC	CASSGNRGYEQYF
TRBD2	TRBV5-6	TRBJ2-2	.	TGTGCCAGCAGCTTGAACGGGGGGGCTCGAACCGGGGAGCTGTTTTTT	CASSLNGGARTGELFF
.	TRBV6-6	TRBJ1-1	few	TGTGCCAGCAGTCGAAACGGGGCCCCCGCTTTCTTT	CASSRNGAPAFF
TRBD2	TRBV12-3/TRBV12-4	TRBJ2-3	few	TGTGCCAGCAGTTTAAAGCGGGAGCGCACAGATACGCAGTATTTT	CASSLKRERTDTQYF
.	TRBV12-3/TRBV12-4	TRBJ1-6	many	TGTGCCAGCAGTTTAACCCAGGGAAATAATTCACCCCTCCACTTT	CASSLTQGNNSPLHF
TRBD2	TRBV4-1	TRBJ2-1	few	TGCGCCAGCAGCACTTCAGCGGGGGTCTACAATGAGCAGTTCTTC	CASSTSAGVYNEQFF
.	TRBV20-1	TRBJ1-2	.	TGCAGTGCTAGAGATGGGAGGGTCTCTAACTATGGCTACACCTTC	CSARDGRVSNYGYTF
.	TRBV12-3/TRBV12-4	TRBJ1-5	few	TGTGCCAGCAGTTTATACCGAAATAGCAATCAGCCCCAGCATTTT	CASSLYRNSNQPQHF
TRBD1	TRBV6-1	TRBJ1-1	few	TGTGCCAGCAGGCCCGACAGGGTTGGAAAAGGCTCCCAGAACACTGAAGCTTTCTTT	CASRPDRVGKGSQNTEAFF
TRBD1	TRBV24-1	TRBJ2-5	few	TGTGCCACCAGTGATCTGACAGGGGGCCCGGCTCGAGAGACCCAGTACTTC	CATSDLTGGPARETQYF
TRBD1	TRBV3-1	TRBJ1-1	few	TGTGCCAGCAGCCTTGGGACAGTACTCGAAGCTTTCTTT	CASSLGTVLEAFF
.	TRBV14	TRBJ2-5	few	TGTGCCAGCAGAACCCATCCCCAAGAGACCCAGTACTTC	CASRTHPQETQYF